This TCR beta chain derives from a study of blood T cell repertoires in COVID-19. V gave up 7 bases and J gave up 1 base, with 31 bases separating them. Per the germline V gene, CDR1 is LNHDA and CDR2 is SQIVND (reference sequence). The CDR3 is 20 amino acids. Methods used by the authors: Nucleated cell number was recorded as an estimate derived from reference gene primer amplification. Assay: immunoSEQ multiplex PCR; the TCRdb copy retains only in-frame clones and omits some. The V and J calls and clone size were taken over from that table, and D and trimming were inferred from the DNA. This sample has approximately 250,000 clones, with approximately 86% found just once.

The origin of this receptor is a man younger than 40 with active or convalescent COVID-19. This chain links TRBV19 with TRBJ1-1; no clear D gene. Sequencing used peripheral blood. The CDR3 bases are TGTGCCAGTATAAGCCTCGGACGTGGACTAAAACCAAGCCAGAACACTGAAGCTTTCTTT. As protein: CASISLGRGLKPSQNTEAFF.